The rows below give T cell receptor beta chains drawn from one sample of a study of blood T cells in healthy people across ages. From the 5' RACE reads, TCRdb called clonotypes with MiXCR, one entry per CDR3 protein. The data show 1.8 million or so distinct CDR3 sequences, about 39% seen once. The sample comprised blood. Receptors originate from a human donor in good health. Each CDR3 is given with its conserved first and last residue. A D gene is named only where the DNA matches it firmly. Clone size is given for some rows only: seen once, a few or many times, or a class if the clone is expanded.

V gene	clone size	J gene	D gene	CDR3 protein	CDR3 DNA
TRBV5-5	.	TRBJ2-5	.	CASSLTGSRVYQETQYF	TGTGCCAGCAGCTTGACAGGGAGTCGAGTCTACCAAGAGACCCAGTACTTC
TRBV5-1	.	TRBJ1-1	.	CASSSREDRRVAEAFF	TGCGCCAGCAGCTCAAGGGAAGACAGAAGGGTCGCTGAAGCTTTCTTT
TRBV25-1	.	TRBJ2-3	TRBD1	CASRTGQGSTDTQYF	TGTGCCAGCAGAACGGGACAGGGATCCACAGATACGCAGTATTTT
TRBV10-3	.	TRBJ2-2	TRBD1	CAISESGTGTGFPGELFF	TGTGCCATCAGTGAGTCAGGAACCGGGACAGGCTTTCCCGGGGAGCTGTTTTTT
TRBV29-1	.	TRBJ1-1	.	CSVVWSGSGDEAFF	TGCAGCGTCGTATGGTCGGGATCAGGGGATGAAGCTTTCTTT
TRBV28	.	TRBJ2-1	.	CASSFSRPLWGEQFF	TGTGCCAGCAGTTTTTCCAGACCGCTTTGGGGTGAGCAGTTCTTC
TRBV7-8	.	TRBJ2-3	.	CASSLFINRDSTDTQYF	TGTGCCAGTAGCTTATTTATTAACAGGGATAGCACAGATACGCAGTATTTT
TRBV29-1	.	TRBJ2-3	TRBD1	CSVEVRGLGTDTQYF	TGCAGCGTTGAAGTGAGGGGGCTGGGCACAGATACGCAGTATTTT
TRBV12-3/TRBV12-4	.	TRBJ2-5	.	CASSLRPGTQYF	TGTGCCAGCAGTTTGAGGCCGGGGACCCAGTACTTC
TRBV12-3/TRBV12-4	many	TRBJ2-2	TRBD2	CASSPPLAGGDTGELFF	TGTGCCAGCAGTCCACCCTTAGCGGGGGGGGACACCGGGGAGCTGTTTTTT
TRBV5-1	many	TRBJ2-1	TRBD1	CASSITGDLSYNEQFF	TGCGCCAGCAGCATCACAGGGGATCTTTCCTACAATGAGCAGTTCTTC
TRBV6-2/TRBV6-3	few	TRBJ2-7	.	CASSYSGSVSEWYEQYF	TGTGCCAGCAGTTACTCCGGATCAGTCTCAGAGTGGTACGAGCAGTACTTC
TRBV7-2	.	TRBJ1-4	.	CASSPNLGANEKLFF	TGTGCCAGCAGCCCTAACCTGGGGGCTAATGAAAAACTGTTTTTT
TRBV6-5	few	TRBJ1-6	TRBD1	CASRTPQGANNSPLHF	TGTGCCAGCAGGACACCACAGGGGGCAAATAATTCACCCCTCCACTTT
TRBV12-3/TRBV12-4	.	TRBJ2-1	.	CASSFGGAESEQFF	TGTGCCAGCAGTTTTGGTGGGGCCGAGAGTGAGCAGTTCTTC
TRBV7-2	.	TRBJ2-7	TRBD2	CASSYPGLDEQYF	TGTGCCAGCAGCTACCCGGGACTAGACGAGCAGTACTTC
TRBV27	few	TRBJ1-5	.	CASSPGRADQPQHF	TGTGCCAGCAGCCCAGGGCGAGCGGATCAGCCCCAGCATTTT
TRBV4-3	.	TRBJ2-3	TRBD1	CASSLGTGGFTSTDTQYF	TGCGCCAGCAGCCTTGGGACAGGAGGTTTCACTAGCACAGATACGCAGTATTTT
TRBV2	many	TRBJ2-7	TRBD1	CASSDLDRGAYEQYF	TGTGCCAGCAGTGATCTCGACAGGGGAGCCTACGAGCAGTACTTC
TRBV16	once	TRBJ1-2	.	CASSQVSADEYGYTF	TGTGCCAGCAGCCAAGTTTCGGCAGACGAGTATGGCTACACCTTC
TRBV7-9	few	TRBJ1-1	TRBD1	CASSLWDRGTEAFF	TGTGCCAGCAGCTTATGGGACAGGGGTACTGAAGCTTTCTTT
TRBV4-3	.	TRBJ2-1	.	CASSQDGRVVPNEQFF	TGCGCCAGCAGCCAAGATGGGCGGGTGGTCCCCAATGAGCAGTTCTTC
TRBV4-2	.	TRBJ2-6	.	CASSQQTGTGANVLTF	TGTGCCAGCAGCCAGCAAACAGGGACCGGGGCCAACGTCCTGACTTTC
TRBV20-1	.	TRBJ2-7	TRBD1	CSARWTGTYEQYF	TGCAGTGCTAGATGGACAGGGACCTACGAGCAGTACTTC
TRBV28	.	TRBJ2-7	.	CASSNEIGPGGYEQYF	TGTGCCAGCAGCAACGAAATAGGGCCTGGGGGGTACGAGCAGTACTTC
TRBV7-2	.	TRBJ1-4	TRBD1	CASSATGTTNEKLFF	TGTGCCAGCAGCGCGACAGGGACAACTAATGAAAAACTGTTTTTT
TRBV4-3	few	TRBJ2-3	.	CTSSQWGGDTDTQYF	TGCACCAGCAGCCAATGGGGCGGGGACACAGATACGCAGTATTTT
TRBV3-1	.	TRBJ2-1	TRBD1	CASSLMMTGGNEQFF	TGTGCCAGCAGCCTAATGATGACAGGGGGTAATGAGCAGTTCTTC
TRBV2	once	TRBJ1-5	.	CASSDREEGQPQHF	TGTGCCAGCAGTGACCGGGAGGAGGGTCAGCCCCAGCATTTT
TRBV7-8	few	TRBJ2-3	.	CASSPDSHSLTDTQYF	TGTGCCAGCAGCCCGGACAGTCACTCCCTCACAGATACGCAGTATTTT
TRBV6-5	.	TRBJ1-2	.	CASSYYWQGPNYGYTF	TGTGCCAGCAGTTACTATTGGCAAGGGCCAAACTATGGCTACACCTTC
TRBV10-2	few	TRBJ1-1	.	CASAAFDTEAFF	TGCGCCAGCGCCGCCTTTGACACTGAAGCTTTCTTT
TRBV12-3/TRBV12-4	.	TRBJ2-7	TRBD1	CASSFLRGLNEQYF	TGTGCCAGCAGTTTCCTCAGGGGGCTCAACGAGCAGTACTTC
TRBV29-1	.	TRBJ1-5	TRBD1	CSIMTGGDQPQHF	TGCAGCATAATGACAGGGGGGGATCAGCCCCAGCATTTT
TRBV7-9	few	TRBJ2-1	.	CASSLTAGRSYNEQFF	TGTGCCAGCAGTTTAACGGCGGGGAGATCCTACAATGAGCAGTTCTTC
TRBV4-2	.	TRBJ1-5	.	CASSQSGNSNQPQHF	TGTGCCAGCAGCCAGTCAGGGAATAGCAATCAGCCCCAGCATTTT
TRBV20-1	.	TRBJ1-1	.	CSAGPGTEAFF	TGCAGTGCGGGACCCGGTACTGAAGCTTTCTTT
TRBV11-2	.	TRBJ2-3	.	CASSGLPGHSTDTQYF	TGTGCCAGCAGCGGACTACCGGGACATAGCACAGATACGCAGTATTTT
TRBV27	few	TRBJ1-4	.	CASSLYRLGGDEKLFF	TGTGCCAGCAGTTTATATAGGTTGGGGGGAGACGAAAAACTGTTTTTT
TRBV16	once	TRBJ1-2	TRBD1	CASSQSQGVNDYTF	TGTGCCAGCAGCCAATCGCAGGGGGTGAATGACTACACCTTC
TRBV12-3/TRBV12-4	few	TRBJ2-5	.	CASCSWSGETQYF	TGTGCCAGCTGCTCATGGTCCGGGGAGACCCAGTACTTC
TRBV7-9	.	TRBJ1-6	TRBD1	CASSHRDRGNNSPLHF	TGTGCCAGCAGCCATAGGGACAGGGGGAATAATTCACCCCTCCACTTT
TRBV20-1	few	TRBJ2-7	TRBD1	CSAPRQGVYEQYF	TGCAGTGCTCCCCGGCAGGGGGTCTACGAGCAGTACTTC
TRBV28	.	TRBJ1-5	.	CASSLSGRGQPQHF	TGTGCCAGCAGTTTATCGGGTAGGGGACAGCCCCAGCATTTT
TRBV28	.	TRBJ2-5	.	CASSLSFRQRELYQETQYF	TGTGCCAGCAGTTTATCTTTCAGGCAAAGGGAACTATACCAAGAGACCCAGTACTTC
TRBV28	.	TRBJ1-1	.	CASSLLMGGSTEAFF	TGTGCCAGCAGTTTATTAATGGGAGGTAGTACTGAAGCTTTCTTT
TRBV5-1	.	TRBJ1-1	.	CASSGGTVNTGAFF	TGCGCCAGCAGCGGAGGGACGGTGAACACTGGAGCTTTCTTT
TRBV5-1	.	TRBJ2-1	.	CASSLGVMDLNEQFF	TGCGCCAGCAGCTTGGGGGTTATGGATCTCAATGAGCAGTTCTTC
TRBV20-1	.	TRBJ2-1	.	CSASVLASSSYNEQFF	TGCAGTGCTAGTGTCCTAGCGTCCAGCTCCTACAATGAGCAGTTCTTC
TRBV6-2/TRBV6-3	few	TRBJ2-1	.	CASSPSGSQLGFRNEQFF	TGTGCCAGCAGTCCTTCGGGATCTCAACTTGGTTTCCGGAATGAGCAGTTCTTC
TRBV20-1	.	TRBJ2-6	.	CSASSGGLSGANVLTF	TGCAGTGCTAGTTCCGGGGGCCTCTCTGGGGCCAACGTCCTGACTTTC
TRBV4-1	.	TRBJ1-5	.	CASSTQDSNQPQHF	TGCGCCAGCAGTACACAAGATAGCAATCAGCCCCAGCATTTT
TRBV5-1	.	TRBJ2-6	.	CASSSDWRYSGANVLTF	TGCGCCAGCAGCTCAGACTGGAGATACTCTGGGGCCAACGTCCTGACTTTC
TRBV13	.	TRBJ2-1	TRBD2	CASSLTSGGAKANEQFF	TGTGCCAGCAGCTTAACTAGCGGGGGGGCCAAGGCGAATGAGCAGTTCTTC